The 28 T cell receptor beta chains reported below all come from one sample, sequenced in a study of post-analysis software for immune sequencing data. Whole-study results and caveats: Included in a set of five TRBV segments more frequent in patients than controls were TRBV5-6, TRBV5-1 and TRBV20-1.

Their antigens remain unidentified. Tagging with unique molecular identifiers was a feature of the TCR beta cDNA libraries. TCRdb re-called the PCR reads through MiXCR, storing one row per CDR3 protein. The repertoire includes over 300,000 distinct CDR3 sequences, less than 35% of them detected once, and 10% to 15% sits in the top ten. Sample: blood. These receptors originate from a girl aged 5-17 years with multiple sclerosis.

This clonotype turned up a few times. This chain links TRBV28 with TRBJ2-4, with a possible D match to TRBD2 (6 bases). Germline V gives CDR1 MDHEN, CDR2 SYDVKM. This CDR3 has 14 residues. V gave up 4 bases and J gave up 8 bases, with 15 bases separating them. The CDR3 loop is CASSSPGAGDIQYF. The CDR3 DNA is TGTGCCAGCAGTTCCCCGGGAGCCGGGGACATTCAGTACTTC.

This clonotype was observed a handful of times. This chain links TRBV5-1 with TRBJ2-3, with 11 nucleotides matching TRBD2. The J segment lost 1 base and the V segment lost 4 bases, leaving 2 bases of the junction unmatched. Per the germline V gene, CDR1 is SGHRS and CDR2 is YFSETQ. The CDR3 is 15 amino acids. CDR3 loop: CASSMTSGGTDTQYF. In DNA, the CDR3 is TGCGCCAGCAGCATGACTAGCGGGGGCACAGATACGCAGTATTTT.

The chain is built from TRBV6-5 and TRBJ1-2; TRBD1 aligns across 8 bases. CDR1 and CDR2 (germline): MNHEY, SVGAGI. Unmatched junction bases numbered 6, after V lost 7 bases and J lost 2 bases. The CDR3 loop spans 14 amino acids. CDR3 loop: CASTSGQGNYGYTF. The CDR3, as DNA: TGTGCCAGCACCTCCGGACAGGGCAACTATGGCTACACCTTC.

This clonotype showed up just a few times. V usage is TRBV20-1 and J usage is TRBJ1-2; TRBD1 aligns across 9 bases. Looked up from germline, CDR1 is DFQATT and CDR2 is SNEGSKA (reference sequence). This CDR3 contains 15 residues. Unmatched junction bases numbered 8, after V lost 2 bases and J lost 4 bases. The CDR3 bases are TGCAGTGCTAGACCACAGGGGGCTAAGGGCTATGGCTACACCTTC. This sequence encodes CSARPQGAKGYGYTF.

CDR3 region: CASSGREQGSNTEAFF. The CDR3 bases are TGCGCCAGCAGCGGACGAGAACAGGGATCGAACACTGAAGCTTTCTTT. This chain joins TRBV4-1 and TRBJ1-1; possible D gene TRBD1, 6 bases. V was clipped by 5 bases and J by 1 base, with 17 bases between them. The CDR3 spans 16 residues. The germline V gene encodes CDR1 MGHRA and CDR2 YSYEKL.

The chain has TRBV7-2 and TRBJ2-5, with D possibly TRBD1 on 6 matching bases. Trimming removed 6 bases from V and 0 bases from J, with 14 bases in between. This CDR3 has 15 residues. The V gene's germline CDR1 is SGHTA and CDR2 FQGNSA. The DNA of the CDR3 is TGTGCCAGCAGGGGGGCTAGCCGTTACCAAGAGACCCAGTACTTC. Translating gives CASRGASRYQETQYF. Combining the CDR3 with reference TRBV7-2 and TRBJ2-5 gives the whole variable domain GAGVSQSPSNKVTEKGKDVELRCDPISGHTALYWYRQSLGQGLEFLIYFQGNSAPDKSGLPSDRFSAERTGGSVSTLTIQRTQQEDSAVYLCASRGASRYQETQYFGPGTRLLVL.

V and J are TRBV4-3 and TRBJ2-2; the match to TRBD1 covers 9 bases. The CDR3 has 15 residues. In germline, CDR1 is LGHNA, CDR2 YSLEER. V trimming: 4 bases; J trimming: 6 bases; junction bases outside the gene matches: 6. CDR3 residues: CASSLGTGYSGELFF. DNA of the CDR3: TGCGCCAGCAGCCTCGGGACAGGGTATTCCGGGGAGCTGTTTTTT.

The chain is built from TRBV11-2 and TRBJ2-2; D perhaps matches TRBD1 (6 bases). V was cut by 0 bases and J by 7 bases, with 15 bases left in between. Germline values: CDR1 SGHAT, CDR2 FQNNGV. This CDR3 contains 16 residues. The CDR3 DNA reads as TGTGCCAGCAGCTTAGACGCGCAGGGGATCATCGGGGAGCTGTTTTTT. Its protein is CASSLDAQGIIGELFF.

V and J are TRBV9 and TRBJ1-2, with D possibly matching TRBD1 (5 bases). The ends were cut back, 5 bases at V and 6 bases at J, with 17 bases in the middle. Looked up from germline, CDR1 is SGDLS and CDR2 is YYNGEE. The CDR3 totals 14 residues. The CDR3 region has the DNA TGTGCCAGCAGACAAAGGGGCGGTTTACATGGCTACACCTTC. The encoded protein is CASRQRGGLHGYTF.

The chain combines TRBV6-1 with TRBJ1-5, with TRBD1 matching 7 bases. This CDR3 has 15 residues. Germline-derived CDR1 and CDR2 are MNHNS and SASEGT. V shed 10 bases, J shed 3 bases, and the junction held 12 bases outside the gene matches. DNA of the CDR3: TGTGCCATCTGGATGGGGACAGCTTACAATCAGCCCCAGCATTTT. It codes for CAIWMGTAYNQPQHF.

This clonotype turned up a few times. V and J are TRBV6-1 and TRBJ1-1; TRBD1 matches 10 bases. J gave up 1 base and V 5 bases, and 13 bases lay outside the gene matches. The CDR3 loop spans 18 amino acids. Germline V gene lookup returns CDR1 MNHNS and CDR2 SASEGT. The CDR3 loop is CASSPQPGQGLRNTEAFF. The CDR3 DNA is TGTGCCAGCAGTCCACAGCCGGGACAGGGGTTGAGGAACACTGAAGCTTTCTTT.

The CDR3 loop reads CASSDSSYNSPLHF. Here the CDR3 DNA reads TGTGCCAGCAGTGACAGCTCCTATAATTCACCCCTCCACTTT. This chain connects TRBV12-3 or TRBV12-4 to TRBJ1-6, with a tentative D call TRBD1 (5 bases). The CDR3 consists of 14 residues. V was cut by 5 bases and J by 0 bases, with 5 bases left in between.

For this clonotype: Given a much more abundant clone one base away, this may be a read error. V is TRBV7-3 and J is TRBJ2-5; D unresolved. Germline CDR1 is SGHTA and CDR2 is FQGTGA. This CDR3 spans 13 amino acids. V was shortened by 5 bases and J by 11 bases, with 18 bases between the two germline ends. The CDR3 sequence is CASSPGVGNEQYF. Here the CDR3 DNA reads TGTGCCAGCAGCCCCGGCGTGGGGAATGAGCAGTACTTC.

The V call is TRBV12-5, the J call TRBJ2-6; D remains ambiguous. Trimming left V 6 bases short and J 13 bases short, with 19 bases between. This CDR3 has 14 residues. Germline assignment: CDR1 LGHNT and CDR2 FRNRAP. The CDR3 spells CASGQSLNRSVLTF. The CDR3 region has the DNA TGTGCTAGTGGCCAGTCTCTCAACAGATCGGTCCTGACTTTC.

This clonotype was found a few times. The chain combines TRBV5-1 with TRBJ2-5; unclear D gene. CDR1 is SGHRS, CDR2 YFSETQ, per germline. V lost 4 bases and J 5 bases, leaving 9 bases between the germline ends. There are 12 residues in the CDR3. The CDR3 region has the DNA TGCGCCAGCAGCGAACCCGGGGAGACCCAGTACTTC. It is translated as CASSEPGETQYF.

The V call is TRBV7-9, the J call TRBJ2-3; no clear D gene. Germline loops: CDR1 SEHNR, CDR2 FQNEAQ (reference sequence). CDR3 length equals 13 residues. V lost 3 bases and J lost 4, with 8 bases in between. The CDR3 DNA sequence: TGTGCCAGCAGCTTCAAAAATTCAGATACGCAGTATTTT. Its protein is CASSFKNSDTQYF. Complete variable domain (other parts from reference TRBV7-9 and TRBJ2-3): DTGVSQNPRHKITKRGQNVTFRCDPISEHNRLYWYRQTLGQGPEFLTYFQNEAQLEKSRLLSDRFSAERPKGSFSTLEIQRTEQGDSAMYLCASSFKNSDTQYFGPGTRLTVL.

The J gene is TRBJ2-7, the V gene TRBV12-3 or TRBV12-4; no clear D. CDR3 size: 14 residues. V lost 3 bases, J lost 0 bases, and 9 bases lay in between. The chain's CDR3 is CASSFDPSSYEQYF. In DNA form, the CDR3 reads TGTGCCAGCAGTTTTGATCCGAGCTCCTACGAGCAGTACTTC.

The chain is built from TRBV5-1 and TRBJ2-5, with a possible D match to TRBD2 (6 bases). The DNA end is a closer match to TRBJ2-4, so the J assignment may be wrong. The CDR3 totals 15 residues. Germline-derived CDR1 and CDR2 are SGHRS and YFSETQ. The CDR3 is CASSLGDQAGNIQYF. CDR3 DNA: TGCGCCAGCAGCTTGGGGGACCAGGCGGGGAACATTCAGTACTTC.

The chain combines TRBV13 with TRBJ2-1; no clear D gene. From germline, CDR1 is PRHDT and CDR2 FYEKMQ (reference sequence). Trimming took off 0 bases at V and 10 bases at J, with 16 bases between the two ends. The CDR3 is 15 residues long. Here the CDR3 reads CASSLGGITIGEQFF. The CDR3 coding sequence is TGTGCCAGCAGCTTAGGGGGGATCACAATCGGGGAGCAGTTCTTC.

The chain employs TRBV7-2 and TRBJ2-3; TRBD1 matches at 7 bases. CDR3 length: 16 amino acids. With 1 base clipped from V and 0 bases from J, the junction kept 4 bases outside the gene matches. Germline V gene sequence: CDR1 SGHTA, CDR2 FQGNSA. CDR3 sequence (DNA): TGTGCCAGCAGCTTAGTGGACAGGATGAGCACAGATACGCAGTATTTT. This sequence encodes CASSLVDRMSTDTQYF. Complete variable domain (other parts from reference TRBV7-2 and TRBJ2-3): GAGVSQSPSNKVTEKGKDVELRCDPISGHTALYWYRQSLGQGLEFLIYFQGNSAPDKSGLPSDRFSAERTGGSVSTLTIQRTQQEDSAVYLCASSLVDRMSTDTQYFGPGTRLTVL.

The CDR3 is CASSLWGQGSYEQYF. CDR3 in DNA: TGTGCCAGCAGTTTATGGGGTCAGGGGAGCTACGAGCAGTACTTC. V gene TRBV28 combines with J gene TRBJ2-7; D is possibly TRBD1 (6 bases). Trimming cost V 0 bases and J 3 bases, with 12 bases left between them. Germline V gene sequence: CDR1 MDHEN, CDR2 SYDVKM. The CDR3 consists of 15 residues.

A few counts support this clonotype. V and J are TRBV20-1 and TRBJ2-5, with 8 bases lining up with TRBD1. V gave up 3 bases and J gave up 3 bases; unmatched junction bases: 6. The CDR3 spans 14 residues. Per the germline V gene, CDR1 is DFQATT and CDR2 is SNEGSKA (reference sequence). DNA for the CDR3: TGCAGTGCTAGTGAGGCAGGGGGCAAAGAGACCCAGTACTTC. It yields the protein CSASEAGGKETQYF.

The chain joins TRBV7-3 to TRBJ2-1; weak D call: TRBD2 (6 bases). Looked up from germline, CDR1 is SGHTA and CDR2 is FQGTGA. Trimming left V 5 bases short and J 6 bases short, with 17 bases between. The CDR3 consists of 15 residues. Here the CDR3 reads CASSPAGGYCNEQFF. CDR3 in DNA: TGTGCCAGCAGCCCGGCCGGGGGTTATTGCAATGAGCAGTTCTTC.

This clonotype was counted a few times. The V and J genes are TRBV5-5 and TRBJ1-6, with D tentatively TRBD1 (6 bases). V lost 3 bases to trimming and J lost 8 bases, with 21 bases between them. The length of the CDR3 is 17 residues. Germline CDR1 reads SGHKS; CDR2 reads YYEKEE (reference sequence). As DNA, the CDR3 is TGTGCCAGCAGCTACACCGAGCCTCCACGGGGGCATTCACCCCTCCACTTT. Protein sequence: CASSYTEPPRGHSPLHF.

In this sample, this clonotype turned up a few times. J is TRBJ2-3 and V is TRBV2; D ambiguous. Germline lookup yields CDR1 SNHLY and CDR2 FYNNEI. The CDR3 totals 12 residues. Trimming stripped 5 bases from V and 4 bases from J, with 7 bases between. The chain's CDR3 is CASSRLPDTQYF. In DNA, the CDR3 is TGTGCCAGCAGTCGGTTGCCAGATACGCAGTATTTT.

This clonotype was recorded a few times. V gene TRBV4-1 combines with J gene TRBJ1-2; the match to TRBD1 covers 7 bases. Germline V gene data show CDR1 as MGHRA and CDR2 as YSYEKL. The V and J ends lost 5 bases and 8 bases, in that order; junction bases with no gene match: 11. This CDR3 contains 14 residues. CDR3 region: CASSYRETGKGYTF. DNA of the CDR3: TGCGCCAGCAGCTACCGAGAGACAGGGAAGGGCTACACCTTC.

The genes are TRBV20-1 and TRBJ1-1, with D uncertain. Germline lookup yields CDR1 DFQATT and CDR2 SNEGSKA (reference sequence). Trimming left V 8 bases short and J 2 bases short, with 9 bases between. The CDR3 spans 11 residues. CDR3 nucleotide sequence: TGCAGTTTAAGAGATAACACTGAAGCTTTCTTT. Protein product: CSLRDNTEAFF.

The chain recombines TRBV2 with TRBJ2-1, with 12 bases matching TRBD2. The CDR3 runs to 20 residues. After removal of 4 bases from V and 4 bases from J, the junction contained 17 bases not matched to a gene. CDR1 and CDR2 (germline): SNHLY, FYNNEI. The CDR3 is CASSVPPGQLTSGGYNEQFF. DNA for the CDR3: TGTGCCAGCAGTGTTCCCCCGGGGCAGTTGACTAGCGGGGGATACAATGAGCAGTTCTTC.